Listed below are T cell receptor beta chains from one sample, sequenced in a study of chemoradiotherapy in HPV16-positive cancers. Using immunoSEQ multiplex PCR, the repertoire was profiled, and TCRdb retains in-frame clones only, with some absent. Here the sample spans about 68,000 clones, 85% to 90% being singletons. Sequencing was performed on blood, taken from a patient who underwent chemoradiotherapy. Receptors originate from a human donor with HPV-associated anogenital cancer. CDR3s include the opening cysteine and the closing phenylalanine or tryptophan. The D gene is left open where the match is weak. The listing skips clone size in some rows; elsewhere it reads once, few, many or a size class.

length: 12; J: TRBJ2-3; D: .; V: TRBV7-2; size: .; CDR3: CASSPSRDTQYF; DNA: TGTGCCAGCAGCCCATCCCGAGATACGCAGTATTTT
length: 13; J: TRBJ1-1; D: TRBD1; V: TRBV29-1; size: few; CDR3: CSPWDRDSTEAFF; DNA: TGCAGCCCATGGGACAGGGATAGCACTGAAGCTTTCTTT
length: 12; J: TRBJ1-1; D: .; V: TRBV10-2; size: .; CDR3: CASTAGLAEAFF; DNA: TGCGCCAGCACGGCAGGGTTGGCTGAAGCTTTCTTT
length: 13; J: TRBJ2-6; D: .; V: TRBV7-3; size: few; CDR3: CASSPSGANVLTF; DNA: TGTGCCAGCAGCCCCTCTGGGGCCAACGTCCTGACTTTC
length: 13; J: TRBJ2-3; D: .; V: TRBV2; size: .; CDR3: CASSEASSLTQYF; DNA: TGTGCCAGCAGTGAAGCTAGTTCCCTCACGCAGTATTTT
length: 15; J: TRBJ1-2; D: .; V: TRBV5-1; size: few; CDR3: CASSSNGGLDYGYTF; DNA: TGCGCCAGCAGCTCAAACGGGGGGTTGGACTATGGCTACACCTTC
length: 14; J: TRBJ2-3; D: .; V: TRBV29-1; size: .; CDR3: CSGRPGGGTDTQYF; DNA: TGCAGCGGCCGCCCGGGCGGGGGCACAGATACGCAGTATTTT
length: 12; J: TRBJ2-3; D: .; V: TRBV7-4; size: .; CDR3: CASSPRGDTQYF; DNA: TGTGCCAGCAGCCCGAGGGGGGATACGCAGTATTTT
length: 12; J: TRBJ1-1; D: .; V: TRBV19; size: once; CDR3: CASTMGHTEAFF; DNA: TGTGCCAGCACAATGGGGCACACTGAAGCTTTCTTT
length: 14; J: TRBJ1-2; D: TRBD1; V: TRBV5-5; size: .; CDR3: CASSLTGGNYGYTF; DNA: TGTGCCAGCAGCTTGACAGGGGGAAACTATGGCTACACCTTC
length: 13; J: TRBJ2-3; D: .; V: TRBV10-3; size: .; CDR3: CAISPRVTDTQYF; DNA: TGTGCCATCAGTCCCCGGGTTACAGATACGCAGTATTTT
length: 15; J: TRBJ2-1; D: TRBD2; V: TRBV5-4; size: .; CDR3: CASSLDWGGYNEQFF; DNA: TGTGCCAGCAGCTTGGACTGGGGGGGATACAATGAGCAGTTCTTC
length: 15; J: TRBJ2-7; D: .; V: TRBV6-6; size: .; CDR3: CASSYSQGRNDEQYF; DNA: TGTGCCAGCAGTTATTCCCAGGGGAGGAACGACGAGCAGTACTTC
length: 16; J: TRBJ2-7; D: .; V: TRBV5-1; size: .; CDR3: CASSLGGPTGPYEQYF; DNA: TGCGCCAGCAGCTTGGGGGGACCCACGGGGCCCTACGAGCAGTACTTC
length: 20; J: TRBJ2-5; D: TRBD2; V: TRBV4-2; size: .; CDR3: CASSQVLPGPLTSGQETQYF; DNA: TGTGCCAGCAGCCAAGTTCTACCGGGGCCTTTAACTAGCGGACAAGAGACCCAGTACTTC
length: 11; J: TRBJ2-7; D: .; V: TRBV28; size: .; CDR3: CASMSSYEQYF; DNA: TGTGCCAGCATGAGCTCCTACGAGCAGTACTTC
length: 12; J: TRBJ1-1; D: .; V: TRBV27; size: .; CDR3: CASSPGPAEAFF; DNA: TGTGCCAGCAGTCCCGGGCCCGCTGAAGCTTTCTTT
length: 12; J: TRBJ1-1; D: .; V: TRBV10-3; size: .; CDR3: CAISVRGEEAFF; DNA: TGTGCCATCAGTGTCCGGGGGGAAGAAGCTTTCTTT
length: 14; J: TRBJ2-2; D: .; V: TRBV7-9; size: .; CDR3: CASSSRMNTGELFF; DNA: TGTGCCAGCAGCTCTAGAATGAACACCGGGGAGCTGTTTTTT
length: 16; J: TRBJ1-2; D: .; V: TRBV19; size: .; CDR3: CASSIDLTGNYYGYTF; DNA: TGTGCCAGTAGTATAGACCTCACAGGAAACTACTATGGCTACACCTTC
length: 10; J: TRBJ1-1; D: .; V: TRBV20-1; size: .; CDR3: CSARRTEAFF; DNA: TGCAGTGCTAGGCGAACTGAAGCTTTCTTT
length: 17; J: TRBJ2-5; D: TRBD1; V: TRBV19; size: .; CDR3: CASSMTFARGQGETQYF; DNA: TGTGCCAGTAGTATGACCTTCGCCAGGGGGCAGGGAGAGACCCAGTACTTC
length: 14; J: TRBJ2-7; D: .; V: TRBV10-1; size: few; CDR3: CASSITSSAYEQYF; DNA: TGCGCCAGCAGTATTACTAGTTCGGCCTACGAGCAGTACTTC
length: 15; J: TRBJ2-5; D: .; V: TRBV18; size: .; CDR3: CASSPRTAGKETQYF; DNA: TGTGCCAGCTCACCTCGGACAGCCGGAAAAGAGACCCAGTACTTC
length: 14; J: TRBJ1-1; D: .; V: TRBV7-9; size: .; CDR3: CASSLAGVNTEAFF; DNA: TGTGCCAGCAGCTTAGCTGGGGTGAACACTGAAGCTTTCTTT
length: 13; J: TRBJ2-7; D: TRBD1; V: TRBV29-1; size: .; CDR3: CSVAGTGAREQYF; DNA: TGCAGCGTTGCCGGGACAGGGGCCAGGGAGCAGTACTTC
length: 15; J: TRBJ2-1; D: TRBD1; V: TRBV10-3; size: once; CDR3: CAISAGTGANNEQFF; DNA: TGTGCCATCAGCGCCGGGACAGGGGCCAACAATGAGCAGTTCTTC
length: 15; J: TRBJ1-4; D: .; V: TRBV7-6; size: .; CDR3: CASSQETGLWEKLFF; DNA: TGTGCCAGCAGCCAAGAGACGGGTTTATGGGAAAAACTGTTTTTT
length: 11; J: TRBJ1-2; D: .; V: TRBV10-3; size: .; CDR3: CAISEVYGYTF; DNA: TGTGCCATCAGTGAGGTGTATGGCTACACCTTC
length: 16; J: TRBJ2-2; D: TRBD1; V: TRBV19; size: .; CDR3: CASSIRGLGGTGELFF; DNA: TGTGCCAGTAGTATCAGGGGGCTAGGGGGTACCGGGGAGCTGTTTTTT
length: 17; J: TRBJ2-1; D: TRBD2; V: TRBV5-1; size: few; CDR3: CASSIGTSTFSYNEQFF; DNA: TGCGCCAGCAGCATAGGGACTAGCACATTCTCCTACAATGAGCAGTTCTTC
length: 15; J: TRBJ2-1; D: .; V: TRBV19; size: .; CDR3: CASSIRWGTYNEQFF; DNA: TGTGCCAGTAGTATTCGGTGGGGGACCTACAATGAGCAGTTCTTC
length: 18; J: TRBJ2-6; D: TRBD1; V: TRBV5-1; size: .; CDR3: CASSSRTGPSSGANVLTF; DNA: TGCGCCAGCAGCTCAAGGACAGGTCCTAGCTCTGGGGCCAACGTCCTGACTTTC
length: 13; J: TRBJ2-5; D: .; V: TRBV7-9; size: .; CDR3: CASSLQRKETQYF; DNA: TGTGCCAGCAGCTTACAGCGGAAAGAGACCCAGTACTTC
length: 11; J: TRBJ2-5; D: .; V: TRBV21-1; size: .; CDR3: CASSNNKEQYF; DNA: TGTGCCAGCAGCAACAATAAGGAGCAGTACTTC
length: 13; J: TRBJ2-5; D: .; V: TRBV18; size: .; CDR3: CASSTGVQETQYF; DNA: TGTGCCAGCTCCACTGGGGTTCAAGAGACCCAGTACTTC
length: 11; J: TRBJ2-5; D: .; V: TRBV29-1; size: once; CDR3: CSVMDWGAQYF; DNA: TGCAGCGTTATGGACTGGGGGGCCCAGTACTTC
length: 15; J: TRBJ1-2; D: .; V: TRBV5-4; size: .; CDR3: CASSVLWDGTYGYTF; DNA: TGTGCCAGCAGCGTACTTTGGGACGGTACCTATGGCTACACCTTC
length: 16; J: TRBJ2-3; D: TRBD1; V: TRBV5-1; size: .; CDR3: CASSETGGTYTDTQYF; DNA: TGCGCCAGCAGCGAGACAGGGGGCACCTACACAGATACGCAGTATTTT
length: 14; J: TRBJ2-7; D: TRBD2; V: TRBV18; size: .; CDR3: CASSPPGRSYEQYF; DNA: TGTGCCAGCTCACCACCCGGGAGGTCCTACGAGCAGTACTTC
length: 16; J: TRBJ2-3; D: .; V: TRBV11-2; size: .; CDR3: CASNPLDKRGTDTQYF; DNA: TGTGCCAGCAACCCCCTGGACAAGCGTGGCACAGATACGCAGTATTTT
length: 14; J: TRBJ2-7; D: .; V: TRBV6-5; size: .; CDR3: CASSYGQGLYEQYF; DNA: TGTGCCAGCAGTTACGGGCAGGGTCTCTACGAGCAGTACTTC
length: 15; J: TRBJ1-1; D: TRBD1; V: TRBV5-1; size: once; CDR3: CASSSQGTGNTEAFF; DNA: TGCGCCAGCAGCTCACAAGGGACAGGGAACACTGAAGCTTTCTTT
length: 16; J: TRBJ2-5; D: TRBD2; V: TRBV27; size: .; CDR3: CASSSSTSGKVETQYF; DNA: TGTGCCAGCAGTTCCTCGACTAGCGGGAAGGTAGAGACCCAGTACTTC
length: 10; J: TRBJ2-5; D: .; V: TRBV2; size: few; CDR3: CAGSQETQYF; DNA: TGTGCCGGGTCCCAAGAGACCCAGTACTTC
length: 16; J: TRBJ2-7; D: TRBD2; V: TRBV27; size: once; CDR3: CASSSASGRSPYEQYF; DNA: TGTGCCAGCAGTTCGGCTAGCGGGCGATCCCCCTACGAGCAGTACTTC
length: 14; J: TRBJ2-1; D: .; V: TRBV25-1; size: .; CDR3: CASRSPGSFAEQFF; DNA: TGTGCCAGCCGCTCCCCAGGGTCTTTTGCCGAGCAGTTCTTC
length: 13; J: TRBJ1-2; D: .; V: TRBV30; size: .; CDR3: CAWDLNVPGGYTF; DNA: TGTGCCTGGGACCTTAACGTTCCGGGGGGCTACACCTTC
length: 13; J: TRBJ1-2; D: .; V: TRBV7-8; size: .; CDR3: CASSKPPQDGYTF; DNA: TGTGCCAGCAGCAAGCCCCCCCAGGACGGCTACACCTTC
length: 16; J: TRBJ2-7; D: .; V: TRBV2; size: .; CDR3: CASSEALGGADYEQYF; DNA: TGTGCCAGCAGTGAAGCGCTTGGCGGGGCGGACTACGAGCAGTACTTC
length: 15; J: TRBJ1-3; D: .; V: TRBV19; size: .; CDR3: CASSMEGLRGNTIYF; DNA: TGTGCCAGTAGTATGGAGGGGTTACGTGGAAACACCATATATTTT
length: 12; J: TRBJ1-1; D: .; V: TRBV6-6; size: .; CDR3: CAPPQLYTEAFF; DNA: TGTGCGCCGCCACAGTTGTACACTGAAGCTTTCTTT
length: 15; J: TRBJ2-2; D: .; V: TRBV14; size: .; CDR3: CASSPRGVNTGELFF; DNA: TGTGCCAGCAGCCCCCGCGGCGTTAACACCGGGGAGCTGTTTTTT
length: 13; J: TRBJ1-2; D: TRBD1; V: TRBV10-3; size: .; CDR3: CAIRPGQGSGYTF; DNA: TGTGCCATCAGGCCGGGACAGGGTTCGGGCTACACCTTC